Below are 20 T cell receptor beta chains sequenced from a single sample in a study of T cell responses to AZD1222 COVID-19 vaccine. Sequenced by immunoSEQ multiplex PCR; TCRdb stores in-frame clones only, minus some. The sample consists of around 180,000 clones, approximately 90% of them appearing once. The starting material was peripheral blood, obtained on day 0 of AZD1222 vaccination. These receptors all stem from an adult in good health.

J is TRBJ2-1 and V is TRBV7-9; D not resolved. V was shortened by 2 bases and J by 5 bases, with 7 bases between the two germline ends. The germline V gene encodes CDR1 SEHNR and CDR2 FQNEAQ (reference sequence). The CDR3 sequence is 13 residues long. CDR3 protein: CASSLITDNEQFF. Written as DNA, the CDR3 is TGTGCCAGCAGCTTAATCACAGACAATGAGCAGTTCTTC. Together with reference TRBV7-9 and TRBJ2-1, the CDR3 gives the full variable domain: DTGVSQNPRHKITKRGQNVTFRCDPISEHNRLYWYRQTLGQGPEFLTYFQNEAQLEKSRLLSDRFSAERPKGSFSTLEIQRTEQGDSAMYLCASSLITDNEQFFGPGTRLTVL.

V and J are TRBV5-6 and TRBJ1-5, with unresolved D. V lost 2 bases to trimming and J lost 1 base, with 16 bases between them. Germline V lookup: CDR1 SGHDT, CDR2 YYEEEE. The CDR3 length is 17 residues. The CDR3 region has the DNA TGTGCCAGCAGCTTAGCCCTGAGGGCCGGAAGCAATCAGCCCCAGCATTTT. Amino acids: CASSLALRAGSNQPQHF.

This chain links TRBV20-1 with TRBJ1-4; D unclear. V was clipped by 3 bases and J by 5 bases, with 10 bases between them. The CDR3 sequence is 13 residues long. CDR1 is DFQATT, CDR2 SNEGSKA, per germline (reference sequence). The CDR3 here is CSASVIGNEKLFF. The CDR3 DNA sequence: TGCAGTGCTAGTGTCATCGGGAATGAAAAACTGTTTTTT.

This chain joins TRBV5-4 and TRBJ2-7, with D uncertain. The germline V gene encodes CDR1 SGHNT and CDR2 YYREEE (reference sequence). The V gene lost 6 bases and the J gene lost 7 bases, with 20 bases spanning the gap. The CDR3 is 14 amino acids. The CDR3 DNA sequence: TGTGCCAGCACCCTAGGACCGGCGGTCTTTGAGCAGTACTTC. It encodes CASTLGPAVFEQYF.

The chain has TRBV7-9 and TRBJ2-3; possible D gene TRBD2, 6 bases. Trimming cost V 5 bases and J 0 bases, with 15 bases left between them. The CDR3 sequence is 16 residues long. Germline lookup yields CDR1 SEHNR and CDR2 FQNEAQ (reference sequence). CDR3 nucleotide sequence: TGTGCCAGCAGCCTCGTGGGGCGGGGAAGCACAGATACGCAGTATTTT. It yields the protein CASSLVGRGSTDTQYF.

The chain uses TRBV6-4 and TRBJ2-3, with no clear D. The CDR3 has 12 residues. Per germline, CDR1 MRHNA and CDR2 SNTAGT. V gave up 6 bases and J gave up 0 bases, with 4 bases separating them. Written as DNA, the CDR3 is TGTGCCAGCAGCCTCAGCACAGATACGCAGTATTTT. This codes for CASSLSTDTQYF.

The chain joins TRBV19 to TRBJ1-6; D is unresolved. V was pared by 4 bases and J by 8 bases, with 15 bases between. This CDR3 region has 15 residues. Germline CDR1 is LNHDA and CDR2 is SQIVND (reference sequence). The CDR3 spells CASSSGRRYDSPLHF. Here the CDR3 DNA reads TGTGCCAGTAGTAGTGGGCGGAGGTATGATTCACCCCTCCACTTT.

The chain employs TRBV5-1 and TRBJ2-5; TRBD2 agrees at 10 bases. Germline CDR1 reads SGHRS; CDR2 reads YFSETQ. V shed 0 bases, J shed 5 bases, and the junction held 7 bases outside the gene matches. This CDR3 comprises 16 residues. CDR3 region: CASSLAASGSSETQYF. The CDR3 region has the DNA TGCGCCAGCAGCTTGGCGGCTAGCGGGAGCTCGGAGACCCAGTACTTC. Variable domain in full (rest from reference TRBV5-1 and TRBJ2-5): KAGVTQTPRYLIKTRGQQVTLSCSPISGHRSVSWYQQTPGQGLQFLFEYFSETQRNKGNFPGRFSGRQFSNSRSEMNVSTLELGDSALYLCASSLAASGSSETQYFGPGTRLLVL.

The rearrangement uses TRBV11-2 and TRBJ2-7; the D call may be TRBD1 or TRBD2 (5 bases each). From germline, CDR1 is SGHAT and CDR2 FQNNGV. Trimming removed 0 bases from V and 2 bases from J, with 8 bases in between. This CDR3 contains 14 residues. The CDR3 sequence: CASSLEPGPYEQYF. The CDR3 DNA reads TGTGCCAGCAGCTTAGAGCCGGGACCCTACGAGCAGTACTTC.

The CDR3 sequence: CASSPGLAGGLSTDTQYF. CDR3 sequence (DNA): TGTGCCAGCTCACCCGGACTAGCGGGAGGTCTTAGCACAGATACGCAGTATTTT. V gene TRBV18 combines with J gene TRBJ2-3, with 14 bases matching TRBD2. From germline, CDR1 is KGHSH and CDR2 LQKENI. CDR3 size: 18 residues. J gave up 0 bases and V 3 bases, and 5 bases lay outside the gene matches.

The chain uses TRBV28 and TRBJ1-3; 9 bases align to TRBD1. Looked up from germline, CDR1 is MDHEN and CDR2 is SYDVKM. The CDR3 runs 20 residues. J was trimmed by 1 base and V by 5 bases; bases with no gene match: 18. The chain's CDR3 is CASSLAVAKTGGWSGNTIYF. The DNA of the CDR3 is TGTGCCAGCAGTCTAGCGGTGGCTAAAACAGGGGGCTGGTCTGGAAACACCATATATTTT.

The chain uses TRBV3-1 (or the pseudogene TRBV3-2) and TRBJ2-7, with no clear D. Germline values: CDR1 LGHDT, CDR2 YNNKEL (reference sequence). The CDR3 has 15 residues. Trimming left V 4 bases short and J 7 bases short, with 20 bases between. As DNA, the CDR3 is TGTGCCAGCAGCCGAGGACCAGTAGCTTCGCAGGAGCAGTACTTC. As protein: CASSRGPVASQEQYF.

The J gene is TRBJ2-5, the V gene TRBV10-2; 9 positions match TRBD2. CDR1 is WSHSY and CDR2 is SAAADI in the germline V gene. The V and J ends lost 0 bases and 5 bases, in that order; junction bases with no gene match: 10. The CDR3 sequence is 17 residues long. The CDR3 here is CASSESAWSGGRETQYF. The CDR3 coding sequence is TGCGCCAGCAGTGAGTCGGCTTGGAGCGGGGGGCGGGAGACCCAGTACTTC.

V is TRBV27 and J is TRBJ1-5; maybe TRBD1 (5 bases). CDR3 length: 15 amino acids. The ends were cut back, 4 bases at V and 1 base at J, with 11 bases in the middle. Germline CDR1 reads MNHEY; CDR2 reads SMNVEV (reference sequence). CDR3: CASSSGAFSNQPQHF. The CDR3 region has the DNA TGTGCCAGCAGTTCCGGGGCCTTCAGCAATCAGCCCCAGCATTTT.

The chain has TRBV19 and TRBJ1-5; no definite D call. The germline V gene has CDR1 LNHDA and CDR2 SQIVND (reference sequence). Deletions cut 5 bases from V and 10 bases from J, with 21 bases between. The CDR3 sequence is 15 residues long. CDR3 residues: CASSPSEAPISPQHF. The CDR3 DNA reads as TGTGCCAGTAGTCCCTCCGAGGCTCCTATCAGCCCCCAGCATTTT.

The V and J genes are TRBV28 and TRBJ1-4; the match to TRBD1 covers 8 bases. Trimming cost V 8 bases and J 4 bases; bases outside gene matches: 6. The CDR3 covers 14 residues. The germline CDR1 and CDR2 sequences are MDHEN and SYDVKM. CDR3 loop: CASWETGVNEKLFF. As DNA, the CDR3 is TGTGCCAGCTGGGAGACAGGGGTTAATGAAAAACTGTTTTTT.

The gene calls are TRBV6-5 and TRBJ1-1; D possibly corresponds to TRBD1 (5 bases). The CDR3 has 14 residues. The V and J ends lost 6 bases and 0 bases respectively, with 11 bases between them. CDR1 MNHEY and CDR2 SVGAGI come from the germline V gene. The CDR3 nucleotides read TGTGCCAGCAGCCCCCGGGGCTTGAACACTGAAGCTTTCTTT. It yields the protein CASSPRGLNTEAFF.

The DNA for the CDR3 is TGTGCCAGCAGCTCGAAGGACAGGGAGGAGGGCTACACCTTC. Encoded protein: CASSSKDREEGYTF. This chain joins TRBV7-6 and TRBJ1-2; 8 positions match TRBD1. The germline V gene encodes CDR1 SGHVS and CDR2 FNYEAQ. The V and J ends lost 4 bases and 8 bases, in that order; junction bases with no gene match: 9. CDR3 length: 14 amino acids.

V and J are TRBV28 and TRBJ1-6; weak D call: TRBD1 (6 bases). CDR1 is MDHEN and CDR2 is SYDVKM in the germline V gene. This CDR3 region has 17 residues. V was trimmed by 3 bases and J by 6 bases, leaving 18 bases between them. As DNA, the CDR3 is TGTGCCAGCAGTTTTCAACGAACGGGGGGCCCTAATTCACCCCTCCACTTT. Its translation: CASSFQRTGGPNSPLHF.

The chain couples TRBV23-1 to TRBJ1-2, with unresolved D. TRBV23-1 carries the ORF label, with uncertain function. The CDR3 has 16 amino acids. V was shortened by 0 bases and J by 3 bases, with 14 bases between the two germline ends. The CDR3 bases are TGCGCCAGCAGTCAATCCGGAAGTAGGAGGGACTATGGCTACACCTTC. Translation gives CASSQSGSRRDYGYTF.